This is a list of T cell receptor beta chains from one sample in a study of OX40 agonist ivuxolimab in advanced cancers. This table comes from immunoSEQ multiplex PCR, and its TCRdb copy is limited to in-frame clones, with some not included. This table has around 50,000 clones, about 88% appearing once. The sequences come from CD4+ or CD8+ T cells sorted from blood, collected in a trial of the OX40 agonist ivuxolimab. These receptors came from an adult with an advanced solid tumor such as melanoma, head and neck, liver or kidney cancer. Each CDR3 is given with its conserved first and last residue. Each record gives: J gene, CDR3 length, V gene, D gene, CDR3 DNA, CDR3 protein. The D gene is left open where the match is weak.

J: TRBJ2-7; length: 15; V: TRBV19; D: -; DNA: TGTGCCAGTAGTCCTCTGGGGCGGGGACTTGGGGAGCAGTACTTC; CDR3: CASSPLGRGLGEQYF
J: TRBJ2-7; length: 13; V: TRBV11-3; D: -; DNA: TGTGCCAGCAGCCGGGCGCAGTTGGGGGAGCAGTACTTC; CDR3: CASSRAQLGEQYF
J: TRBJ2-1; length: 13; V: TRBV5-6; D: -; DNA: TGTGCCAGCAGCTTTAACCCATACAATGAGCAGTTCTTC; CDR3: CASSFNPYNEQFF
J: TRBJ1-1; length: 13; V: TRBV30; D: -; DNA: TGTGCCTGGAGCGGGGACCCGGACACTGAAGCTTTCTTT; CDR3: CAWSGDPDTEAFF
J: TRBJ2-1; length: 16; V: TRBV15; D: TRBD1; DNA: TGTGCCACCAGCAGAGAAAGGGGACAGATCATCAATGAGCAGTTCTTC; CDR3: CATSRERGQIINEQFF
J: TRBJ1-5; length: 13; V: TRBV30; D: TRBD1; DNA: TGTGCCTGGAGTGGACAGGGAACGCAGCCCCAGCATTTT; CDR3: CAWSGQGTQPQHF
J: TRBJ2-3; length: 15; V: TRBV4-1; D: TRBD1; DNA: TGCGCCAGCAGCCTTGGACAGGTTAGCACAGATACGCAGTATTTT; CDR3: CASSLGQVSTDTQYF
J: TRBJ2-1; length: 13; V: TRBV29-1; D: -; DNA: TGCAGCGTTGGACACACCAACTACAATGAGCAGTTCTTC; CDR3: CSVGHTNYNEQFF
J: TRBJ1-2; length: 11; V: TRBV20-1; D: -; DNA: TGCAGTGCCGGACGGCTCACAGGCTACACCTTC; CDR3: CSAGRLTGYTF
J: TRBJ2-5; length: 17; V: TRBV21-1; D: -; DNA: TGTGCCAGCAGCAAAGTCCCCGAGGGGACAGCGCAAGAGACCCAGTACTTC; CDR3: CASSKVPEGTAQETQYF
J: TRBJ2-6; length: 18; V: TRBV28; D: TRBD1; DNA: TGTGCCAGCAGAAGACCCCTCGGGACAGGTGTTGGGGCCAACGTCCTGACTTTC; CDR3: CASRRPLGTGVGANVLTF
J: TRBJ1-4; length: 13; V: TRBV30; D: TRBD1; DNA: TGTGCCTGGAGTGTGGGACAGTGGGAAAAACTGTTTTTT; CDR3: CAWSVGQWEKLFF
J: TRBJ2-7; length: 12; V: TRBV19; D: TRBD2; DNA: TGTGCCAGCGCAAATTGGGGGGGCGAGCAGTACTTC; CDR3: CASANWGGEQYF
J: TRBJ1-6; length: 15; V: TRBV28; D: -; DNA: TGTGCCAGCAGTTTTGGCAGCCTTGGGAATTCACCCCTCCACTTT; CDR3: CASSFGSLGNSPLHF
J: TRBJ2-1; length: 15; V: TRBV11-2; D: -; DNA: TGTGCCAGCAGCTTAATCCCGACACCAATCAGGGAGCAGTTCTTC; CDR3: CASSLIPTPIREQFF
J: TRBJ2-2; length: 14; V: TRBV18; D: TRBD1; DNA: TGTGCCAGCTCACAACAGGGGCCCACCGGGGAGCTGTTTTTT; CDR3: CASSQQGPTGELFF
J: TRBJ1-3; length: 15; V: TRBV6-6; D: -; DNA: TGTGCCAGCAGTTATGGAGGGGGTGCTGGAAACACCATATATTTT; CDR3: CASSYGGGAGNTIYF
J: TRBJ2-5; length: 14; V: TRBV6-1; D: -; DNA: TGTGCCAGCAGTGAATCGGCTAGATTAGAGACCCAGTACTTC; CDR3: CASSESARLETQYF
J: TRBJ2-5; length: 15; V: TRBV13; D: TRBD1; DNA: TGTGCCAGCAGCCCAAGACAGGGTGAGGTGGAGACCCAGTACTTC; CDR3: CASSPRQGEVETQYF
J: TRBJ1-1; length: 12; V: TRBV7-8; D: -; DNA: TGTGCCAGCAGCTTAGGGAGCACTGAAGCTTTCTTT; CDR3: CASSLGSTEAFF
J: TRBJ2-7; length: 15; V: TRBV6-5; D: TRBD1; DNA: TGTGCCAGCAGTTATGCCCCAGGGGGCATTTACGAGCAGTACTTC; CDR3: CASSYAPGGIYEQYF
J: TRBJ1-1; length: 13; V: TRBV5-6; D: -; DNA: TGTGCCAGCAGCTGGGTGGGGGGCGCGGAAGCTTTCTTT; CDR3: CASSWVGGAEAFF
J: TRBJ2-3; length: 16; V: TRBV27; D: -; DNA: TGTGCCAGCAGTTTTGGGGGGCTAGCCCAGCCAGATACGCAGTATTTT; CDR3: CASSFGGLAQPDTQYF
J: TRBJ2-5; length: 17; V: TRBV11-2; D: TRBD2; DNA: TGTGCCAGCAGGCCCGGGACTAGCGGGAGGGCCTGGGGGACCCAGTACTTC; CDR3: CASRPGTSGRAWGTQYF
J: TRBJ2-5; length: 14; V: TRBV29-1; D: -; DNA: TGCAGCGGTCGTCTAGCGCTGTACCAAGAGACCCAGTACTTC; CDR3: CSGRLALYQETQYF
J: TRBJ2-1; length: 15; V: TRBV4-1; D: -; DNA: TGCGCCAGCAGCCAAGATCGGTGGCTCAACAATGAGCAGTTCTTC; CDR3: CASSQDRWLNNEQFF
J: TRBJ2-7; length: 14; V: TRBV28; D: -; DNA: TGTGCCGTCTGCCCCGGAGACAGGACCTACGAGCAGTACTTC; CDR3: CAVCPGDRTYEQYF